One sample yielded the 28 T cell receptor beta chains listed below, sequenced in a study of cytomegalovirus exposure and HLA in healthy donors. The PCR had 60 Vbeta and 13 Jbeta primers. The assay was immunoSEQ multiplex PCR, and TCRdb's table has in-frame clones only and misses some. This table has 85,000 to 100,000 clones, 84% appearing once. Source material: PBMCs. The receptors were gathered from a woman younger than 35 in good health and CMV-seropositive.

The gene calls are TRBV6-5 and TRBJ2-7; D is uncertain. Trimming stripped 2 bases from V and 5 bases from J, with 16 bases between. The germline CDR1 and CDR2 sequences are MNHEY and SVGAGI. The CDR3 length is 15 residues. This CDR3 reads CASSYERQALHEQYF. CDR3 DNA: TGTGCCAGCAGTTACGAAAGGCAGGCCCTCCACGAGCAGTACTTC.

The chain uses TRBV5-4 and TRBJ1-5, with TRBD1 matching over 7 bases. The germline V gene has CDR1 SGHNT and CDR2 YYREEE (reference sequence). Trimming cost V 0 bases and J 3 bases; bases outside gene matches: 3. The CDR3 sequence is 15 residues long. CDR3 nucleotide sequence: TGTGCCAGCAGCTTGGGCACAGGGGTCAATCAGCCCCAGCATTTT. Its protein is CASSLGTGVNQPQHF.

The CDR3 protein is CASSLGLTGNEQYF. CDR3 nucleotide sequence: TGTGCCAGCAGCTTGGGCCTAACAGGAAACGAGCAGTACTTC. This chain connects TRBV5-4 to TRBJ2-7; perhaps TRBD1 as D (5 bases). The germline CDR1 and CDR2 sequences are SGHNT and YYREEE (reference sequence). V lost 0 bases and J lost 5, with 12 bases in between. The CDR3 totals 14 residues.

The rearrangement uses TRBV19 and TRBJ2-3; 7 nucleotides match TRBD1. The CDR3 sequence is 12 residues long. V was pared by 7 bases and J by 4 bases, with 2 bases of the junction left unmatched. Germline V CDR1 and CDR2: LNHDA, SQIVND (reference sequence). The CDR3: CASNRGADTQYF. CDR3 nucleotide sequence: TGTGCCAGTAACAGGGGAGCAGATACGCAGTATTTT.

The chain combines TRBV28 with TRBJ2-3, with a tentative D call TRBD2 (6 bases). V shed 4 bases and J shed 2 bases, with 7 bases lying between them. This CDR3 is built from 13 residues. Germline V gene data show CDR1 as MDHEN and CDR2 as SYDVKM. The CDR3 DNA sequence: TGTGCCAGCAGTTGGGGGGTCACAGATACGCAGTATTTT. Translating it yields CASSWGVTDTQYF. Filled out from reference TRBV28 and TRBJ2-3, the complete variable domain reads DVKVTQSSRYLVKRTGEKVFLECVQDMDHENMFWYRQDPGLGLRLIYFSYDVKMKEKGDIPEGYSVSREKKERFSLILESASTNQTSMYLCASSWGVTDTQYFGPGTRLTVL.

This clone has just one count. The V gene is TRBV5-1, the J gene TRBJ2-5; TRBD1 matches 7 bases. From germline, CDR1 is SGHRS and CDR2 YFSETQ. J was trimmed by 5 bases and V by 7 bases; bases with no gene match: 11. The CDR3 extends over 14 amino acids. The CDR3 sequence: CASALGQSGETQYF. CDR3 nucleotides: TGCGCCAGCGCTTTGGGACAGAGTGGTGAGACCCAGTACTTC.

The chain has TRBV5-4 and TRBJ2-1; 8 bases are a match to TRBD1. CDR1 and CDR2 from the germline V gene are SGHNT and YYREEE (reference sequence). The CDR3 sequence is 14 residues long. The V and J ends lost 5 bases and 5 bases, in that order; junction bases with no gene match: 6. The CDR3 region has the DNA TGTGCCAGCAGTAATCGGGACAGGCACAATGAGCAGTTCTTC. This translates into CASSNRDRHNEQFF.

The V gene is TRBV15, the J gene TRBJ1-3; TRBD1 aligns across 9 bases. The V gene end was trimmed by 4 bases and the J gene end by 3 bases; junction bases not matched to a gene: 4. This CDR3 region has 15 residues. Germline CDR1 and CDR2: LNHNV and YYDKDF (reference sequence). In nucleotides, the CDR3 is TGTGCCACCAGCACCACAGGGGGCCTTGGAAACACCATATATTTT. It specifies CATSTTGGLGNTIYF.

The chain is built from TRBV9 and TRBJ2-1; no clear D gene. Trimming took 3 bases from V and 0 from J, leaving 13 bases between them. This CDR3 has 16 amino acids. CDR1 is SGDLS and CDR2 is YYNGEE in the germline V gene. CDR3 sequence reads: CASSAQTVSSYNEQFF. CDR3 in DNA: TGTGCCAGCAGCGCCCAGACTGTTAGCTCCTACAATGAGCAGTTCTTC.

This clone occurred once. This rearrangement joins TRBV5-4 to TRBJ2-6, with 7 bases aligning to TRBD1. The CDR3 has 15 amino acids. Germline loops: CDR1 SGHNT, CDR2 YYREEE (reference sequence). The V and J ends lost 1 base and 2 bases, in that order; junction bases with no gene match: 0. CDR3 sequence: CASSLTGAGANVLTF. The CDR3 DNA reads TGTGCCAGCAGCTTGACAGGGGCTGGGGCCAACGTCCTGACTTTC.

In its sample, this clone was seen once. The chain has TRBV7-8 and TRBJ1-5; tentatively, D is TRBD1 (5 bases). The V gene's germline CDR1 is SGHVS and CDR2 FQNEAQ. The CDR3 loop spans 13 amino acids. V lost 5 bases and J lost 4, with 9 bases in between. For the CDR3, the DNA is TGTGCCAGCAGCCAAGACAGAAATCAGCCCCAGCATTTT. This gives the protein CASSQDRNQPQHF.

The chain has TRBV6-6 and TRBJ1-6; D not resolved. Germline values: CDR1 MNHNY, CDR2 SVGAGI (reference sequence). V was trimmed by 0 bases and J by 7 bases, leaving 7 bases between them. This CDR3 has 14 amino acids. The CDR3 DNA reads TGTGCCAGCAGTTACTCTTCTAGCAATTCACCCCTCCACTTT. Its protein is CASSYSSSNSPLHF.

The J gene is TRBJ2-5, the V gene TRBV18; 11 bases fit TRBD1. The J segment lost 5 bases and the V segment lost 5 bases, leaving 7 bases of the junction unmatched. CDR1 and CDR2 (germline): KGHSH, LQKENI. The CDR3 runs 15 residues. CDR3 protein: CASSRTDRGLETQYF. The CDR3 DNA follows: TGTGCCAGCTCAAGGACGGACAGGGGGCTGGAGACCCAGTACTTC.

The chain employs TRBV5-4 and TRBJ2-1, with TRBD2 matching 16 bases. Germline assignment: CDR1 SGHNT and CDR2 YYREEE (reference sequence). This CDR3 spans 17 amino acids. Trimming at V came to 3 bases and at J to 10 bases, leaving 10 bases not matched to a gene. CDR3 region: CASSWGLAGGQSEEQFF. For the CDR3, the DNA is TGTGCCAGCAGCTGGGGACTAGCGGGGGGGCAGTCTGAGGAGCAGTTCTTC.

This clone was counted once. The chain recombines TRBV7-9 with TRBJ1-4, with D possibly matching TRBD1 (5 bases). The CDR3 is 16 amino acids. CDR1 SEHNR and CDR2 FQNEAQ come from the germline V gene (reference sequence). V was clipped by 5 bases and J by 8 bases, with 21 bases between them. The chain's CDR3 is CASSPLGSGSREKLFF. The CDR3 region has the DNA TGTGCCAGCAGCCCCTTAGGGTCAGGGTCCCGCGAAAAACTGTTTTTT.

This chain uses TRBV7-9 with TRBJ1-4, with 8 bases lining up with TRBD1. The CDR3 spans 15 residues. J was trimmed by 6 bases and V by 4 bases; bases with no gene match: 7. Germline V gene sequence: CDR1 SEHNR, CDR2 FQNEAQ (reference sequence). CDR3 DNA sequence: TGTGCCAGCAGCTCCTGGACAGGGCGCGATGAAAAACTGTTTTTT. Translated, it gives CASSSWTGRDEKLFF.

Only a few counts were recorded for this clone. CDR3 sequence reads: CATGSKGEQYF. The CDR3 DNA reads as TGTGCTACGGGCTCCAAGGGGGAGCAGTACTTC. The J gene is TRBJ2-7, the V gene TRBV6-6, with D maybe TRBD1 (5 bases). Germline V gives CDR1 MNHNY, CDR2 SVGAGI (reference sequence). This CDR3 is built from 11 residues.

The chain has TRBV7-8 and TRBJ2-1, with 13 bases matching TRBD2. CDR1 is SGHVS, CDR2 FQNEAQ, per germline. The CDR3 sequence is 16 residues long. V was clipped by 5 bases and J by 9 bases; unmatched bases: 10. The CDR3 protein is CASSHKRLAGGGEQFF. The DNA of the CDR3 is TGTGCCAGCAGCCATAAACGACTAGCGGGAGGTGGTGAGCAGTTCTTC.

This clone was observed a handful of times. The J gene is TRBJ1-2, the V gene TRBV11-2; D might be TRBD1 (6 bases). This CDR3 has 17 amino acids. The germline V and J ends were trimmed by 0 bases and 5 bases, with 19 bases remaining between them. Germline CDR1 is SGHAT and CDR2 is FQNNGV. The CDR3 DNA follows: TGTGCCAGCAGCTTAGATCTATTCACAGGGCGGGCTTATGGCTACACCTTC. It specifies CASSLDLFTGRAYGYTF.

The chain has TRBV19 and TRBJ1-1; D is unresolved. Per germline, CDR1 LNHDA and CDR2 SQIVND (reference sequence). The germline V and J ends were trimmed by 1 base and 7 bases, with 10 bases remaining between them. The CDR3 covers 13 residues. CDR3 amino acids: CASSIVRGSEAFF. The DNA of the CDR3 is TGTGCCAGTAGTATAGTTCGGGGTAGTGAAGCTTTCTTT.

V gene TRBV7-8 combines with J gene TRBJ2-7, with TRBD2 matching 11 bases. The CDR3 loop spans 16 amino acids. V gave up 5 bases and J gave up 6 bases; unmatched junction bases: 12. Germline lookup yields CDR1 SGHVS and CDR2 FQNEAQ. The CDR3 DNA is TGTGCCAGCAGCCTCAGGACTAGCGGGCGCTTGGCCGAGCAGTACTTC. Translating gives CASSLRTSGRLAEQYF.

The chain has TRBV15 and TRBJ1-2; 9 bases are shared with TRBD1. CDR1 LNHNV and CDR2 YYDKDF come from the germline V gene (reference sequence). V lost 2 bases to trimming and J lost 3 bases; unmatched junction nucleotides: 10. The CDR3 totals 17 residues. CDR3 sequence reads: CATSRSGDRAYDYGYTF. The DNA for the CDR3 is TGTGCCACCAGCAGATCAGGGGACAGGGCCTATGACTATGGCTACACCTTC.

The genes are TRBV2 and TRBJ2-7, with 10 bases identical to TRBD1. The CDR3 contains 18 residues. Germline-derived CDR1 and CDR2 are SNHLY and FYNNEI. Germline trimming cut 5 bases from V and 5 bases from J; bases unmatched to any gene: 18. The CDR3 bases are TGTGCCAGCAGTCTGGTTTTTATTGCGGGACAGGGGTTTCACGAGCAGTACTTC. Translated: CASSLVFIAGQGFHEQYF.

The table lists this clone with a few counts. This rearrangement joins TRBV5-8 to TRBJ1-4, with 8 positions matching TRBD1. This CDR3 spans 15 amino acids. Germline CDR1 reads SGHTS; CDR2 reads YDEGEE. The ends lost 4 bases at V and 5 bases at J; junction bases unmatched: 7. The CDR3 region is CASSTRQGLNEKLFF. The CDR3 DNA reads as TGTGCCAGCAGCACTCGACAGGGGCTAAATGAAAAACTGTTTTTT.

The CDR3 coding sequence is TGTGCCAGCAGCTCGGGACAGGGGGTTTTGCATGGCTACACCTTC. Protein: CASSSGQGVLHGYTF. The rearrangement links TRBV7-9 to TRBJ1-2; TRBD1 agrees at 11 bases. The CDR3 spans 15 residues. Germline trimming cut 4 bases from V and 6 bases from J; bases unmatched to any gene: 7. Germline-derived CDR1 and CDR2 are SEHNR and FQNEAQ (reference sequence).

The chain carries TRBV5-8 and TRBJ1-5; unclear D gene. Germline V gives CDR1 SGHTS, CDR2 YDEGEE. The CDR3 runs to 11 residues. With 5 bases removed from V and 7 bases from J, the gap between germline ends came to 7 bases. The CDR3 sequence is CASRSGQPQHF. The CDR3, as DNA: TGTGCCAGCAGGTCGGGACAGCCCCAGCATTTT.

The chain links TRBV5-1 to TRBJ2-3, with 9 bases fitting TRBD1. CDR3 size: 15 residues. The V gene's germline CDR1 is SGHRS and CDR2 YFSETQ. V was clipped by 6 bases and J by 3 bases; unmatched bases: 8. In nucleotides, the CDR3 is TGCGCCAGCACGAAGGGGGGACAGGGTACAGATACGCAGTATTTT. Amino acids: CASTKGGQGTDTQYF.

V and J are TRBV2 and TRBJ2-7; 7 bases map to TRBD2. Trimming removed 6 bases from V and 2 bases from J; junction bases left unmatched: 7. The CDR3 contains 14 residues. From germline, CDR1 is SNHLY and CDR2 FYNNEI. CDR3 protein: CASRATGTTYEQYF. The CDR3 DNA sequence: TGTGCCAGCAGAGCCACTGGGACTACCTACGAGCAGTACTTC.